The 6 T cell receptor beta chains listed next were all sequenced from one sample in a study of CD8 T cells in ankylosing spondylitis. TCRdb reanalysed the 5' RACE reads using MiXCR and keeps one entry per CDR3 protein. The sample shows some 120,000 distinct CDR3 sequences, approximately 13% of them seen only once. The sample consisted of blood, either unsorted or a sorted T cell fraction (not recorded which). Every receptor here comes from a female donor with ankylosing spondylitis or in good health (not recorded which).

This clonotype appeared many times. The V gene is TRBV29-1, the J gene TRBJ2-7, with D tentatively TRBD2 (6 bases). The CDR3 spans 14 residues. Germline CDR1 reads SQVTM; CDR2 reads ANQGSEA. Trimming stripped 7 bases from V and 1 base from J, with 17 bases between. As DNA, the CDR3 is TGCAGCGCTATCGGGGGTCTACATTCCTACGAGCAGTACTTC. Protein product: CSAIGGLHSYEQYF.

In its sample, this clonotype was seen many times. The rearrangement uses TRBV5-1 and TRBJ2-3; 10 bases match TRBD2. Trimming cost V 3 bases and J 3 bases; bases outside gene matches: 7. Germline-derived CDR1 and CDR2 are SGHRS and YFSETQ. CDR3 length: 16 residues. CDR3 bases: TGCGCCAGCAGCTCCACTAGCGGGAAAACGACAGATACGCAGTATTTT. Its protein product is CASSSTSGKTTDTQYF.

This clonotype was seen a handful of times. CDR3 loop: CASSEGASGSYEQYF. The CDR3 DNA reads as TGTGCCAGCAGTGAAGGGGCTAGCGGGAGTTACGAGCAGTACTTC. This sequence joins TRBV6-1 and TRBJ2-7, with 10 nucleotides matching TRBD2. J was trimmed by 4 bases and V by 1 base; bases with no gene match: 4. The CDR3 has 15 amino acids. Germline-derived CDR1 and CDR2 are MNHNS and SASEGT.

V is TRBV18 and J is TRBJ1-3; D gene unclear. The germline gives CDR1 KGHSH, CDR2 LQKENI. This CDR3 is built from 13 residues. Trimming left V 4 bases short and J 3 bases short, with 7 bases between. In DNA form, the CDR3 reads TGTGCCAGCTCACGGAATAATGGAAACACCATATATTTT. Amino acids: CASSRNNGNTIYF.

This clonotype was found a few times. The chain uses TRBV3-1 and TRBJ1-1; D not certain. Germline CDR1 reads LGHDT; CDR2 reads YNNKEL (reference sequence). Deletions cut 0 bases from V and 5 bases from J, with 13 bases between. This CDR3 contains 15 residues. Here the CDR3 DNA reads TGTGCCAGCAGCCAAGATATCAGAACATCTACTGAAGCTTTCTTT. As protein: CASSQDIRTSTEAFF.

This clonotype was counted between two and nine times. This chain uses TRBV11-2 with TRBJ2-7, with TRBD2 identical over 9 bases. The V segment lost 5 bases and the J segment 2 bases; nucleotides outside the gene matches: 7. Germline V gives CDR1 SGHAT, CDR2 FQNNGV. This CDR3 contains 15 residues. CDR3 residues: CASSLSAGGPYEQYF. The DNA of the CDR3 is TGTGCCAGCAGCCTGTCAGCGGGAGGACCCTACGAGCAGTACTTC.